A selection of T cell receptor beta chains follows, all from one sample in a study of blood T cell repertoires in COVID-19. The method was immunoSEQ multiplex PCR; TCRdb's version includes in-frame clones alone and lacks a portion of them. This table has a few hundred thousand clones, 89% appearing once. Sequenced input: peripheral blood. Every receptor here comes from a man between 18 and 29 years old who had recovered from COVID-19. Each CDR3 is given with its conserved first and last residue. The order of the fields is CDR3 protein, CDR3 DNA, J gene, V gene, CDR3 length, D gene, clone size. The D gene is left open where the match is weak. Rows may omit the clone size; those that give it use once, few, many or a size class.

CASSVSGVNSYNEQFF TGTGCCAGCAGCGTAAGCGGGGTTAACTCCTACAATGAGCAGTTCTTC TRBJ2-1 TRBV9 16 TRBD2 NA
CASSLAALGEETQYF TGTGCCAGCAGCTTGGCCGCACTAGGAGAAGAGACCCAGTACTTC TRBJ2-5 TRBV5-6 15 NA NA
CASSPSRRVLYDGYTF TGTGCCAGCAGCCCATCCCGCAGGGTCCTTTACGATGGCTACACCTTC TRBJ1-2 TRBV11-2 16 NA once
CASSYGGGSNQPQHF TGTGCCAGCAGTTACGGGGGCGGCAGCAATCAGCCCCAGCATTTT TRBJ1-5 TRBV6-6 15 NA NA
CASSHRLAGGTETQYF TGTGCCAGCAGCCACCGACTAGCGGGGGGTACCGAGACCCAGTACTTC TRBJ2-5 TRBV3-1/TRBV3-2 16 TRBD2 NA
CASSLPRDRANQPQHF TGTGCCAGCAGTTTACCCAGAGACAGGGCGAATCAGCCCCAGCATTTT TRBJ1-5 TRBV27 16 TRBD1 NA
CASSSGHSNTEAFF TGTGCCAGCAGCTCGGGACATTCGAACACTGAAGCTTTCTTT TRBJ1-1 TRBV5-5 14 NA NA
CASTARTQGGSNYEQYF TGTGCCAGTACCGCGAGAACTCAGGGGGGAAGTAACTACGAGCAGTACTTC TRBJ2-7 TRBV19 17 NA NA
CASSLGGQSSYNEQFF TGTGCCAGCAGCTTAGGAGGCCAGAGCTCCTACAATGAGCAGTTCTTC TRBJ2-1 TRBV7-2 16 NA NA
CASNPSLSYSGVANSPLHF TGTGCCAGCAACCCCAGCCTATCCTACTCAGGGGTCGCGAATTCACCCCTCCACTTT TRBJ1-6 TRBV6-4 19 NA NA
CSVEDRVYGYTF TGCAGCGTGGAGGACAGAGTATATGGCTACACCTTC TRBJ1-2 TRBV29-1 12 NA NA
CASSQEKAGHGYTF TGTGCCAGCAGCCAAGAGAAGGCAGGGCATGGCTACACCTTC TRBJ1-2 TRBV4-2 14 NA NA
CASSHSRSSYNEQFF TGTGCCAGCTCACACAGCCGTAGCTCCTACAATGAGCAGTTCTTC TRBJ2-1 TRBV18 15 NA NA
CASSQYREPLHF TGTGCCAGCAGCCAATACAGGGAGCCCCTCCACTTT TRBJ1-6 TRBV3-1/TRBV3-2 12 NA few
CASSPGETKRKLFF TGCGCCAGCAGCCCTGGAGAGACAAAGCGGAAACTGTTTTTT TRBJ1-4 TRBV5-1 14 NA few
CASSTTGQEAIYGYTF TGTGCCAGTAGTACCACCGGACAGGAAGCCATCTATGGCTACACCTTC TRBJ1-2 TRBV19 16 TRBD1 NA
CASSPGVRETQYF TGTGCCAGCAGCCCAGGGGTACGGGAGACCCAGTACTTC TRBJ2-5 TRBV7-9 13 NA NA
CASSLEGQIYQPQHF TGTGCCAGCAGCTTAGAGGGACAGATTTATCAGCCCCAGCATTTT TRBJ1-5 TRBV7-2 15 TRBD1 once
CASSFTRERGYGYTF TGTGCCAGCAGTTTTACTAGGGAGCGGGGTTATGGCTACACCTTC TRBJ1-2 TRBV27 15 NA NA
CASSLVTGTSGNNEQFF TGCGCCAGCAGCTTGGTGACCGGGACTAGCGGGAACAATGAGCAGTTCTTC TRBJ2-1 TRBV5-1 17 TRBD2 NA
CASSLAGGRTDTQYF TGTGCCAGCAGCCTAGCGGGGGGGAGGACAGATACGCAGTATTTT TRBJ2-3 TRBV11-3 15 TRBD2 NA
CASSDIGSSNQPQHF TGTGCCAGCAGTGATATCGGGTCGAGCAATCAGCCCCAGCATTTT TRBJ1-5 TRBV6-1 15 NA NA
CASTWGQGYGYTF TGTGCCAGCACGTGGGGACAGGGCTATGGCTACACCTTC TRBJ1-2 TRBV27 13 TRBD1 NA
CASSLEPGVGHEQFF TGCGCCAGCAGCTTGGAACCGGGAGTCGGGCATGAGCAGTTCTTC TRBJ2-1 TRBV5-1 15 NA NA
CASSMDDRYFQYF TGTGCCAGTAGTATGGACGACAGGTACTTTCAGTACTTC TRBJ2-4 TRBV19 13 NA once
CASSYWDRGVGNTIYF TGTGCCAGCAGTTACTGGGACAGGGGAGTTGGAAACACCATATATTTT TRBJ1-3 TRBV6-5 16 TRBD1 NA
CASSLVQEQETQYF TGTGCCAGCAGCTTAGTACAGGAGCAAGAGACCCAGTACTTC TRBJ2-5 TRBV7-9 14 NA NA
CASSFAEADTQYF TGCGCCAGCAGCTTTGCTGAGGCGGATACGCAGTATTTT TRBJ2-3 TRBV5-1 13 NA once
CASSLPQGPRDEQFF TGCGCCAGCAGCTTACCGCAGGGGCCGCGGGATGAGCAGTTCTTC TRBJ2-1 TRBV5-1 15 NA once